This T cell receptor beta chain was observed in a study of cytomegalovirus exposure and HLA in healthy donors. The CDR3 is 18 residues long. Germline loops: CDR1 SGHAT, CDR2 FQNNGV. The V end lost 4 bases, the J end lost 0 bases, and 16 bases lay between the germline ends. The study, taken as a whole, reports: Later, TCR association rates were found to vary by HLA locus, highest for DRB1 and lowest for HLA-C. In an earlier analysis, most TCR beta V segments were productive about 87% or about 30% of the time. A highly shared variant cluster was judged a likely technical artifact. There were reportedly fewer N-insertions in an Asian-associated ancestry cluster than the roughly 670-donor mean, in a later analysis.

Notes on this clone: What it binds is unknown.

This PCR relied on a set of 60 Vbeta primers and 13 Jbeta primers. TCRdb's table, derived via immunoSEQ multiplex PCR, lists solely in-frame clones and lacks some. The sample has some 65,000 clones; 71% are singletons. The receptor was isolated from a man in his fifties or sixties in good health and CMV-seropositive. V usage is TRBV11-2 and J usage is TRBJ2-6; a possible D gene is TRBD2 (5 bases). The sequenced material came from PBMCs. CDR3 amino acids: CASSSYATAGSGANVLTF. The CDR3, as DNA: TGTGCCAGCAGCTCCTACGCTACCGCGGGCTCTGGGGCCAACGTCCTGACTTTC. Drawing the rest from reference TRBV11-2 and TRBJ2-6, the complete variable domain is EAGVAQSPRYKIIEKRQSVAFWCNPISGHATLYWYQQILGQGPKLLIQFQNNGVVDDSQLPKDRFSAERLKGVDSTLKIQPAKLEDSAVYLCASSSYATAGSGANVLTFGAGSRLTVL.